The present entry profiles one TCR beta chain with its context. Clones were read by immunoSEQ multiplex PCR, and TCRdb kept only the in-frame ones, dropping some. In the table there are about 240,000 clones, approximately 86% of which are singletons. V trimming: 6 bases; J trimming: 4 bases; junction bases outside the gene matches: 11. Germline values: CDR1 SNHLY, CDR2 FYNNEI. This CDR3 comprises 16 residues. The data derive from a study of blood T cell repertoires in COVID-19. For the study at large: Donors in the United States, Italy and Spain gave samples during acute or convalescent COVID-19.

The chain combines TRBV2 with TRBJ2-2, with 7 bases matching TRBD1. Specimen: peripheral blood. The receptor was derived from a man aged 60 to 69 who had recovered from COVID-19. This CDR3 reads CASRDRDEVVTGELFF. The CDR3 bases are TGTGCCAGCAGAGACAGGGACGAGGTGGTCACCGGGGAGCTGTTTTTT.